These 8 T cell receptor beta chains were sequenced from one sample in a study of blood T cells in healthy people across ages. A second PCR, run for about 7 to 11 cycles, used a sample-barcoded 5' primer plus a J-beta primer mix. Using its own MiXCR run on the 5' RACE reads, TCRdb lists one record per CDR3 protein. This repertoire shows about 700,000 distinct CDR3 sequences, approximately 29% found once; its top ten account for about 16%. Specimen: blood. The receptors shown here come from a woman older than 75 in good health.

This clonotype occurred many times. The CDR3 region is CSASQPLLHSTDTQYF. The DNA for the CDR3 is TGCAGTGCTAGTCAACCTCTCCTGCATAGCACAGATACGCAGTATTTT. The chain carries TRBV20-1 and TRBJ2-3; D is undetermined. The germline CDR1 and CDR2 sequences are DFQATT and SNEGSKA (reference sequence). V lost 3 bases and J lost 0, with 16 bases in between. The CDR3 length is 16 residues.

In this sample, this clonotype turned up many times. The V gene is TRBV2, the J gene TRBJ2-5, with D hard to call. V dropped 6 bases and J dropped 5 bases, with 16 bases sitting between them. This CDR3 spans 14 amino acids. Germline V gene lookup returns CDR1 SNHLY and CDR2 FYNNEI. Here the CDR3 reads CASSRVSAGETQYF. CDR3 bases: TGTGCCAGCAGCCGGGTTTCGGCTGGGGAGACCCAGTACTTC.

This clonotype was observed at least ten times. The chain recombines TRBV20-1 with TRBJ2-7, with 9 bases identical to TRBD1. The V gene's germline CDR1 is DFQATT and CDR2 SNEGSKA (reference sequence). The V gene end was trimmed by 6 bases and the J gene end by 9 bases; junction bases not matched to a gene: 12. There are 13 residues in the CDR3. CDR3 sequence reads: CSASTGGDGGQYF. CDR3 DNA: TGCAGTGCCTCGACAGGGGGTGACGGCGGGCAGTACTTC.

This rearrangement joins TRBV7-2 to TRBJ2-1; TRBD2 matches 7 bases. With 5 bases clipped from V and 10 bases from J, the junction kept 14 bases outside the gene matches. The CDR3 runs to 15 residues. Germline CDR1 SGHTA, CDR2 FQGNSA. The CDR3, as DNA: TGTGCCAGCAGCGCCCGACGGGCGACTAGCAGGGAGCAGTTCTTC. Residues: CASSARRATSREQFF. Filled out from reference TRBV7-2 and TRBJ2-1, the complete variable domain reads GAGVSQSPSNKVTEKGKDVELRCDPISGHTALYWYRQSLGQGLEFLIYFQGNSAPDKSGLPSDRFSAERTGGSVSTLTIQRTQQEDSAVYLCASSARRATSREQFFGPGTRLTVL.

This clonotype appeared a few times. The rearrangement uses TRBV6-1 and TRBJ2-7; 10 bases agree with TRBD2. Trimming cost V 2 bases and J 7 bases; bases outside gene matches: 11. CDR3 length: 16 residues. Germline V gene lookup returns CDR1 MNHNS and CDR2 SASEGT. This CDR3 is CASSERLAGAYNEQYF. The CDR3 bases are TGTGCCAGCAGTGAAAGGCTAGCGGGAGCTTACAATGAGCAGTACTTC.

This clonotype was seen many times. The chain uses TRBV6-2 or TRBV6-3 and TRBJ2-7; D possibly uses TRBD1 or TRBD2 (5 bases each). Germline CDR1 MNHEY, CDR2 SVGEGT. Between the trimmed V and J ends, which lost 4 bases and 2 bases, there was a span of 12 bases. CDR3 length: 14 amino acids. Written as DNA, the CDR3 is TGTGCCAGCAGTTTTGAGGGGCTGGCCTACGAGCAGTACTTC. It specifies CASSFEGLAYEQYF.

As DNA, the CDR3 is TGCGCCAGCAGCTTGCAATTTGGGAACACTGAAGCTTTCTTT. As protein: CASSLQFGNTEAFF. The chain carries TRBV5-1 and TRBJ1-1, with D uncertain. Germline V lookup: CDR1 SGHRS, CDR2 YFSETQ. The CDR3 totals 14 residues. Deletions cut 1 base from V and 1 base from J, with 8 bases between.

V and J are TRBV7-2 and TRBJ1-2, with D tentatively TRBD1 (6 bases). This CDR3 is built from 16 residues. Germline CDR1 is SGHTA and CDR2 is FQGNSA. Trimming pared 3 bases from V and 6 bases from J, leaving 20 bases between. DNA of the CDR3: TGTGCCAGCAGCTTCTTCGGGACCACAGGGTTGGATGGCTACACCTTC. Translated: CASSFFGTTGLDGYTF. Variable domain in full (rest from reference TRBV7-2 and TRBJ1-2): GAGVSQSPSNKVTEKGKDVELRCDPISGHTALYWYRQSLGQGLEFLIYFQGNSAPDKSGLPSDRFSAERTGGSVSTLTIQRTQQEDSAVYLCASSFFGTTGLDGYTFGSGTRLTVV.